This T cell receptor (beta chain) was sequenced in a study of glioma-infiltrating T cells after dendritic cell vaccination. About the study: Treatment, given 2003 to 2012, was autologous tumor lysate-pulsed dendritic cell vaccination.

Concerning this clone: Its antigen remains unidentified.

Overall study findings and caveats: No direct clonality-survival link was found; a diverse polyclonal response may matter.

Time point of the sample: after dendritic cell vaccination, including at tumor progression/relapse. PBMC sampling occurred before vaccination, two weeks after the third dose, and at progression. CDR1 and CDR2 (germline): LGHNA, YSLEER. V was shortened by 1 base and J by 4 bases, with 14 bases between the two germline ends. This CDR3 has 16 residues. Sequencing used immunoSEQ multiplex PCR; TCRdb keeps in-frame clones, though not all of them. Altogether 50,000 to 60,000 clones are present, 70% to 85% being singletons, with the ten largest covering roughly 14%. This clonotype was obtained from a human donor with glioblastoma. V usage is TRBV4-3 and J usage is TRBJ1-5, with a weak D call TRBD1 (6 bases). Sequencing used blood, obtained after dendritic cell vaccination. This CDR3 reads CASSQGTGLRNQPQHF. CDR3 bases: TGCGCCAGCAGCCAAGGAACAGGGCTCCGGAATCAGCCCCAGCATTTT.